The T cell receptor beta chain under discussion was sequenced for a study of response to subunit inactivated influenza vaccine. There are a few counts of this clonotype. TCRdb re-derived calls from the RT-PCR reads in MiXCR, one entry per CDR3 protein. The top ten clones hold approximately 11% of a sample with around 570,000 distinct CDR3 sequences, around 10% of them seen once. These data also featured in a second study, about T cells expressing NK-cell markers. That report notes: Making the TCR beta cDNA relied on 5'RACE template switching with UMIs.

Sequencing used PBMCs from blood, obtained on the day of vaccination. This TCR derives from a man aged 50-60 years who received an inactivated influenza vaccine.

CDR3 in amino acids: CASSLGPGNNEQFF. The CDR3 DNA sequence: TGTGCCAGCAGCTTAGGCCCAGGGAACAATGAGCAGTTCTTC. The chain joins TRBV7-7 to TRBJ2-1; a weak D match, TRBD1 (5 bases). The germline V and J ends were trimmed by 1 base and 5 bases, with 9 bases remaining between them. The CDR3 has 14 residues. The germline CDR1 and CDR2 sequences are SSHAT and FNYEAQ (reference sequence).